These 25 T cell receptor beta chains were all obtained from the same sample, sequenced in a study of regulatory T cells in long-lasting Graves disease. Investigators prepared the TCR beta libraries by applying iRepertoire HTBI primers and Arm-PCR of CDR3 regions. TCRdb redid the calling of the multiplex PCR reads with MiXCR, one entry per CDR3 protein. Among around 240,000 distinct CDR3 sequences listed, approximately 18% were seen once. Time point given: newly diagnosed GD, antithyroid drugs for less than 3 months. PBMC-extracted RNA yielded the TCR library. The same sample was also studied in work on T cells in Graves' hyperthyroidism and ophthalmopathy.

Sequencing used peripheral blood mononuclear cells (PBMCs), obtained at new diagnosis, from a patient treated with antithyroid drugs. These receptors were taken from a woman in her twenties or thirties with Graves disease.

This clonotype has only a few counts. The chain links TRBV11-2 to TRBJ1-4; 7 bases map to TRBD1. The CDR3 length is 17 residues. The V and J ends lost 0 bases and 7 bases, in that order; junction bases with no gene match: 11. The germline V gene has CDR1 SGHAT and CDR2 FQNNGV. Here the CDR3 reads CASSLDLRGPIVEKLFF. The CDR3 nucleotides are TGTGCCAGCAGCTTAGATTTGAGGGGGCCCATCGTTGAAAAACTGTTTTTT.

This clonotype was recorded at least ten times. V is TRBV29-1 and J is TRBJ1-5; D remains unclear. There are 13 residues in the CDR3. From germline, CDR1 is SQVTM and CDR2 ANQGSEA. V was trimmed by 6 bases and J by 3 bases, leaving 12 bases between them. In DNA, the CDR3 is TGCAGCGTAACTGAGACTTACAATCAGCCCCAGCATTTT. This gives the protein CSVTETYNQPQHF.

V and J are TRBV18 and TRBJ1-6, with D perhaps matching TRBD1 (5 bases). The CDR3 loop spans 14 amino acids. Per germline, CDR1 KGHSH and CDR2 LQKENI. V was cut by 2 bases and J by 10 bases, with 12 bases left in between. CDR3 sequence (DNA): TGTGCCAGCTCACCAGCAGGGCGGGAATCACCCCTCCACTTT. Protein: CASSPAGRESPLHF.

This clonotype was observed many times. This chain joins TRBV18 and TRBJ1-3; a possible D gene is TRBD1 (6 bases). V was cut by 6 bases and J by 0 bases, with 12 bases left in between. CDR1 and CDR2 from the germline V gene are KGHSH and LQKENI. This CDR3 spans 15 amino acids. CDR3 DNA: TGTGCCAGCTCCCGACAGGCGCGCTCTGGAAACACCATATATTTT. Translation: CASSRQARSGNTIYF.

This clonotype was counted many times. The rearrangement links TRBV2 to TRBJ1-4, with unresolved D. V was cut by 7 bases and J by 1 base, with 10 bases left in between. CDR1 and CDR2 from the germline V gene are SNHLY and FYNNEI. The CDR3 length is 14 residues. The DNA of the CDR3 is TGTGCCAGCACCCCGGACGGAACTAATGAAAAACTGTTTTTT. Translated: CASTPDGTNEKLFF.

This clonotype occurred many times. V and J are TRBV7-2 and TRBJ2-5; D not certain. The CDR3 contains 15 residues. CDR1 is SGHTA, CDR2 FQGNSA, per germline. V was trimmed by 0 bases and J by 4 bases, leaving 12 bases between them. CDR3 nucleotide sequence: TGTGCCAGCAGCTTAGCTGGGTCCCAGGCAGAGACCCAGTACTTC. Translated, it gives CASSLAGSQAETQYF.

This clonotype has at least ten counts. This chain joins TRBV4-2 and TRBJ2-1; D perhaps matches TRBD1 (5 bases). V lost 4 bases and J 7 bases, leaving 11 bases between the germline ends. Germline V gene data show CDR1 as LGHNA and CDR2 as YNFKEQ. The CDR3 is 13 amino acids. CDR3 sequence (DNA): TGTGCCAGCAGCCTGAACAGGAATAATGAGCAGTTCTTC. Translation gives CASSLNRNNEQFF.

This clonotype was detected many times. The gene calls are TRBV25-1 and TRBJ1-2; 7 bases map to TRBD1. The CDR3 loop spans 13 amino acids. V was pared by 3 bases and J by 4 bases, with 2 bases of the junction left unmatched. From germline, CDR1 is MGHDK and CDR2 SYGVNS. The CDR3: CASSDRQGYGYTF. The CDR3 nucleotides are TGTGCCAGCAGTGACCGACAGGGCTATGGCTACACCTTC.

In its sample, this clonotype was seen many times. The chain has TRBV12-3 or TRBV12-4 and TRBJ2-5; no reliable D call. The CDR3 contains 13 residues. Trimming removed 3 bases from V and 4 bases from J, with 9 bases in between. The chain's CDR3 is CASSFQFGETQYF. The CDR3 DNA reads as TGTGCCAGCAGTTTTCAATTCGGAGAGACCCAGTACTTC.

For this clonotype: One base separates it from a far larger clone, so it is likely a read error. This rearrangement joins TRBV20-1 to TRBJ2-1, with D possibly being TRBD1 (5 bases). The J call is uncertain, as TRBJ2-5 better fits the DNA end. This CDR3 is 15 amino acids long. The germline V gene encodes CDR1 DFQATT and CDR2 SNEGSKA (reference sequence). The CDR3 sequence: CSARETRQSLETQYF. The CDR3 DNA reads TGCAGTGCTAGGGAAACGAGACAGTCTCTTGAGACCCAGTACTTC.

Regarding this clonotype: A much larger clonotype is one base distant, so this may be a read error. This likely comes from a read error, as the CDR3 has no conserved phenylalanine or tryptophan at its end. The V gene is TRBV7-9, the J gene TRBJ2-3; TRBD2 is a possible D gene (6 bases). CDR3 size: 14 residues. Germline assignment: CDR1 SEHNR and CDR2 FQNEAQ (reference sequence). The ends were cut back, 3 bases at V and 2 bases at J, with 9 bases in the middle. Written as DNA, the CDR3 is TGTGCCAGCAGCTTTTGGGGGGTCACAGATACGCAGTATATT. Translated: CASSFWGVTDTQYI.

This clonotype was picked up many times. The J gene is TRBJ1-5, the V gene TRBV12-3 or TRBV12-4; D gene ambiguous. The CDR3 loop spans 13 amino acids. The ends were cut back, 2 bases at V and 4 bases at J, with 6 bases in the middle. The CDR3: CASSLMANQPQHF. In nucleotides, the CDR3 is TGTGCCAGCAGTTTAATGGCTAATCAGCCCCAGCATTTT.

The chain employs TRBV5-6 and TRBJ1-6; 7 nucleotides match TRBD1. The CDR3 length is 19 residues. Germline loops: CDR1 SGHDT, CDR2 YYEEEE. Trimming cost V 2 bases and J 7 bases; bases outside gene matches: 18. This CDR3 reads CASSFHPDGRQGVNSPLHF. In DNA, the CDR3 is TGTGCCAGCAGCTTCCACCCGGACGGCCGGCAGGGGGTGAATTCACCCCTCCACTTT.

This clonotype was picked up many times. The gene calls are TRBV10-3 and TRBJ1-3; TRBD1 matches 9 bases. The V gene end was trimmed by 9 bases and the J gene end by 2 bases; junction bases not matched to a gene: 5. Germline V gene sequence: CDR1 ENHRY, CDR2 SYGVKD. The CDR3 consists of 14 residues. DNA of the CDR3: TGTGCCATGGGGACAGGGAGTACTGGAAACACCATATATTTT. Its protein product is CAMGTGSTGNTIYF.

This clonotype was seen only a few times. The chain employs TRBV29-1 and TRBJ2-7; D perhaps matches TRBD1 (5 bases). The CDR3 consists of 13 residues. Trimming left V 6 bases short and J 0 bases short, with 12 bases between. Germline V gene lookup returns CDR1 SQVTM and CDR2 ANQGSEA. This CDR3 reads CSVIQAYSYEQYF. Here the CDR3 DNA reads TGCAGCGTCATACAGGCTTACTCCTACGAGCAGTACTTC.

A word on this clonotype: One end of the junction is discordant with germline, which a read error may explain. The chain joins TRBV5-4 to TRBJ2-7, with 10 positions matching TRBD1. There are 15 residues in the CDR3. Germline V CDR1 and CDR2: SGHNT, YYREEE (reference sequence). CDR3 bases: TGTGTCAGCAGTATCCCGGGACAGGGGATCCACGAGCAGTACTTC. Amino acid sequence: CVSSIPGQGIHEQYF.

This clonotype turned up a few times. The J gene is TRBJ2-2, the V gene TRBV27, with no clear D. The CDR3 totals 15 residues. CDR1 MNHEY and CDR2 SMNVEV come from the germline V gene (reference sequence). The V and J ends lost 6 bases and 4 bases respectively, with 15 bases between them. CDR3 residues: CASSPTLLATGELFF. The CDR3 region has the DNA TGTGCCAGCAGCCCCACCCTCTTAGCCACCGGGGAGCTGTTTTTT.

The CDR3 sequence: CASSREGTGLNYGYTF. The CDR3, as DNA: TGTGCCAGCAGCCGTGAGGGGACAGGGTTGAACTATGGCTACACCTTC. The rearrangement uses TRBV11-2 and TRBJ1-2; 9 nucleotides agree with TRBD1. Unmatched junction bases numbered 9, after V lost 5 bases and J lost 2 bases. Germline assignment: CDR1 SGHAT and CDR2 FQNNGV. The length of the CDR3 is 16 residues.

This clonotype was seen ten or more times. This CDR3 reads CASSPRATPGANVLTF. The CDR3 DNA reads as TGTGCCAGCAGTCCCCGGGCCACGCCTGGGGCCAACGTCCTGACTTTC. The V call is TRBV6-1, the J call TRBJ2-6; D is unclear. Trimming took 5 bases from V and 2 from J, leaving 13 bases between them. The CDR3 extends over 16 amino acids. Germline loops: CDR1 MNHNS, CDR2 SASEGT.

This clonotype occurred many times. The chain has TRBV7-9 and TRBJ1-1, with 10 bases identical to TRBD1. Per the germline V gene, CDR1 is SEHNR and CDR2 is FQNEAQ (reference sequence). This CDR3 contains 20 residues. Unmatched junction bases numbered 16, after V lost 3 bases and J lost 0 bases. The CDR3 spells CASSFSGSFSGTGVNTEAFF. CDR3 in DNA: TGTGCCAGCAGCTTTAGCGGCTCCTTCTCGGGGACAGGGGTGAACACTGAAGCTTTCTTT.

This clonotype was detected a few times. V is TRBV19 and J is TRBJ1-1; a possible D gene is TRBD1 (5 bases). Trimming stripped 7 bases from V and 3 bases from J, with 9 bases between. The CDR3 has 12 residues. Germline V gene sequence: CDR1 LNHDA, CDR2 SQIVND (reference sequence). In DNA, the CDR3 is TGTGCCAGTACGGACATATACACTGAAGCTTTCTTT. As protein: CASTDIYTEAFF.

This clonotype was counted at least ten times. V gene TRBV13 combines with J gene TRBJ1-3; tentatively, D is TRBD1 (5 bases). The V and J ends lost 5 bases and 7 bases respectively, with 15 bases between them. The germline V gene has CDR1 PRHDT and CDR2 FYEKMQ (reference sequence). CDR3 length equals 14 residues. This CDR3 is CASSQKGVWNTIYF. DNA of the CDR3: TGTGCCAGCAGCCAGAAAGGGGTTTGGAACACCATATATTTT.

Remarks on this clonotype: A read error is the likely source, as a far larger clone sits one nucleotide away. CDR3 coding DNA: TGTGCCAGCAGTTCCGGGACAGGGGAGAGGGAGACCCAGTACTTC. It yields the protein CASSSGTGERETQYF. The rearrangement links TRBV27 to TRBJ2-5; 10 bases line up with TRBD1. Germline V gene data show CDR1 as MNHEY and CDR2 as SMNVEV (reference sequence). V lost 4 bases, J lost 5 bases, and 7 bases stayed unmatched. The length of the CDR3 is 15 residues.

This clonotype was detected only a few times. This may be a read error: a much more frequent sequence differs by one nucleotide. The chain uses TRBV19 and TRBJ1-1; possibly TRBD1 for D (5 bases). The CDR3 has 12 amino acids. Germline CDR1 is LNHDA and CDR2 is SQIVND (reference sequence). V shed 5 bases and J shed 7 bases, with 11 bases lying between them. Written as DNA, the CDR3 is TGTGCCAGTAGTCGACGGGGACTTGAAGCTTTCTTT. Translating gives CASSRRGLEAFF.

This clonotype was recorded many times. The chain joins TRBV7-8 to TRBJ1-4; TRBD1 agrees at 11 bases. Germline CDR1 and CDR2: SGHVS and FQNEAQ. This CDR3 has 19 amino acids. V lost 3 bases, J lost 0 bases, and 9 bases stayed unmatched. The DNA of the CDR3 is TGTGCCAGCAGCTTTGATCTGGGACAGGGGGATGCAACTAATGAAAAACTGTTTTTT. As protein: CASSFDLGQGDATNEKLFF.